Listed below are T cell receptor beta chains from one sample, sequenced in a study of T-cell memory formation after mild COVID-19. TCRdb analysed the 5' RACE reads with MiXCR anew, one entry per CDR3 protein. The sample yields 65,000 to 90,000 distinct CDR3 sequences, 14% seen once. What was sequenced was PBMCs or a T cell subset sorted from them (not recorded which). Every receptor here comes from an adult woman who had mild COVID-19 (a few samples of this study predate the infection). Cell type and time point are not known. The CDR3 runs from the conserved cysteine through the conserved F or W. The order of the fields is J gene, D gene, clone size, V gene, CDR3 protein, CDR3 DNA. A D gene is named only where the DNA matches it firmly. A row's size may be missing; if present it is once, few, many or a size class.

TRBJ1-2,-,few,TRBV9,CASSVPKTGPNYGYTF,TGTGCCAGCAGCGTTCCAAAGACGGGACCTAACTATGGCTACACCTTC
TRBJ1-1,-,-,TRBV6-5,CASSYQGANTEAFF,TGTGCCAGCAGTTACCAGGGCGCGAACACTGAAGCTTTCTTT
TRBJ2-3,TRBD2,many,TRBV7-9,CASRLTGTSGKLDTQYF,TGTGCCAGCAGGCTAACCGGGACTAGCGGGAAATTGGATACGCAGTATTTT
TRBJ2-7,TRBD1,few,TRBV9,CASSTGVSYEQYF,TGTGCCAGCAGTACAGGGGTGTCCTACGAGCAGTACTTC
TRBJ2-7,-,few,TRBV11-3,CASSPRGSPNEQYF,TGTGCCAGCAGTCCCCGGGGGTCACCGAACGAGCAGTACTTC
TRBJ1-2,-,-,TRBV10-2,CASSEEFNYGYTF,TGCGCCAGCAGTGAGGAGTTCAACTATGGCTACACCTTC
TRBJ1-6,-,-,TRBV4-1,CASRRSGEGYNSPLHF,TGCGCCAGCAGGCGCTCCGGGGAAGGTTATAATTCACCCCTCCACTTT
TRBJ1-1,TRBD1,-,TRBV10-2,CASTRTGWDTEAFF,TGCGCCAGCACCCGGACAGGGTGGGACACTGAAGCTTTCTTT
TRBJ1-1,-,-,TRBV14,CASSQVSGRGTEAFF,TGTGCCAGCAGCCAAGTATCTGGACGGGGGACTGAAGCTTTCTTT
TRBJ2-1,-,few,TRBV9,CASSVGLESYNEQFF,TGTGCCAGCAGCGTAGGGCTGGAGAGCTACAATGAGCAGTTCTTC
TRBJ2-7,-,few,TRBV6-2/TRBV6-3,CASSYSTTQGTWEQYF,TGTGCCAGCAGTTACTCGACGACACAGGGGACTTGGGAGCAGTACTTC
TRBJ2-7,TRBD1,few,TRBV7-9,CASSSTGARLFYEQYF,TGTGCCAGCAGCTCGACAGGGGCTCGACTATTCTACGAGCAGTACTTC
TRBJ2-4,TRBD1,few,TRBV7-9,CASSSEGQGRNIQYF,TGTGCCAGCAGCTCGGAGGGACAGGGGAGGAACATTCAGTACTTC
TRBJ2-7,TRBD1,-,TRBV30,CAWTRDSSYEQYF,TGTGCCTGGACCAGGGACAGCTCCTACGAGCAGTACTTC
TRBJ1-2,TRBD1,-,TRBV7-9,CASSSDREHGYTF,TGTGCCAGCAGCTCGGACAGGGAGCATGGCTACACCTTC
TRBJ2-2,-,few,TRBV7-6,CASSWYSPANTGELFF,TGTGCCAGCAGCTGGTACAGCCCCGCGAACACCGGGGAGCTGTTTTTT
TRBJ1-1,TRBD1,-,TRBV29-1,CSGRQGELEAFF,TGCAGCGGGCGACAGGGTGAATTGGAAGCTTTCTTT
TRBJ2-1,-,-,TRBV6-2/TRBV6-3,CASSTRGGADEQFF,TGTGCCAGCAGCACCAGGGGGGGGGCCGATGAGCAGTTCTTC
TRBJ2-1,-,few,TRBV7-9,CASSLRGGNEQFF,TGTGCCAGCAGCTTAAGGGGGGGCAATGAGCAGTTCTTC
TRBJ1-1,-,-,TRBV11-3,CASSSPGPLNTEAFF,TGTGCCAGCAGCTCCCCGGGGCCTCTGAACACTGAAGCTTTCTTT
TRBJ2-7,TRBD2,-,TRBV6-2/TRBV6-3,CASSLYGTSGGYEQYF,TGTGCCAGCAGTTTATACGGGACTAGCGGAGGATACGAGCAGTACTTC
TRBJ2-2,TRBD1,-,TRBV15,CATSRGRTGNTGELFF,TGTGCCACCAGCAGAGGACGGACAGGGAACACCGGGGAGCTGTTTTTT
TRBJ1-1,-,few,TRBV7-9,CASSPPLSTEAFF,TGTGCCAGCAGCCCTCCCCTAAGCACTGAAGCTTTCTTT
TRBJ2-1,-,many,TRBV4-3,CASSPTGTLYNEQFF,TGCGCCAGCAGCCCGACCGGGACTTTGTACAATGAGCAGTTCTTC
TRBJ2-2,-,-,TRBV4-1,CASSQVASEPGELFF,TGCGCCAGCAGCCAAGTGGCCTCAGAGCCCGGGGAGCTGTTTTTT
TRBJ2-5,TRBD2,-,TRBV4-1,CASSPRSLAGGEETQYF,TGCGCCAGCAGCCCGAGGTCTTTAGCGGGAGGGGAGGAGACCCAGTACTTC
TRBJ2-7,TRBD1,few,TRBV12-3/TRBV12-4,CASSLGQRYSYEQYF,TGTGCCAGCAGCCTGGGACAGCGATACTCCTACGAGCAGTACTTC
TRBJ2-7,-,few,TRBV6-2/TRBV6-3,CASSYPFEQYF,TGTGCCAGCAGTTACCCCTTCGAGCAGTACTTC
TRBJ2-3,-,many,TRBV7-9,CASSFPGDTQYF,TGTGCCAGCAGTTTCCCGGGGGATACGCAGTATTTT
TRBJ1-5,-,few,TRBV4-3,CASSQDDSNQPQHF,TGCGCCAGCAGCCAAGACGATAGCAATCAGCCCCAGCATTTT
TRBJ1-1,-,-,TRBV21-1,CASSRVEAFF,TGTGCCAGCAGCAGGGTTGAAGCTTTCTTT
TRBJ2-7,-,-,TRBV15,CATSSGAYRGDEQYF,TGTGCCACCTCCTCTGGGGCCTACAGAGGGGACGAGCAGTACTTC
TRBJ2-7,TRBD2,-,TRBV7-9,CASSLGLAGSYEQYF,TGTGCCAGCAGCTTAGGACTAGCGGGATCCTACGAGCAGTACTTC
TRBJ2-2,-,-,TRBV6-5,CASSYSGGEQSGELFF,TGTGCCAGCAGTTACTCTGGCGGCGAACAGTCCGGGGAGCTGTTTTTT
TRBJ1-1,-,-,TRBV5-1,CASSLSQGGGTEAFF,TGCGCCAGCAGCTTGTCTCAGGGAGGGGGCACTGAAGCTTTCTTT
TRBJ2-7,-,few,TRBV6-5,CASTQTGSSYEQYF,TGTGCCAGCACCCAGACGGGTAGCTCCTACGAGCAGTACTTC
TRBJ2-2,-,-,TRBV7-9,CASSPKWGSGELFF,TGTGCCAGCAGCCCAAAGTGGGGTTCCGGGGAGCTGTTTTTT
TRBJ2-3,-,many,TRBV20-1,CSASYDYTDTQYF,TGCAGTGCTAGTTACGACTATACAGATACGCAGTATTTT
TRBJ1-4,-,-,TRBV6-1,CAINWTPGGEKLFF,TGTGCCATAAACTGGACTCCCGGAGGAGAAAAACTGTTTTTT
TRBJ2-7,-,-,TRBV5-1,CASSLGVGTDYEQYF,TGCGCCAGCAGCTTGGGAGTAGGGACCGACTACGAGCAGTACTTC